This T cell receptor (beta chain) emerged from a study of blood T cell repertoires in COVID-19. The data were produced by immunoSEQ multiplex PCR, yet TCRdb's version contains in-frame clones alone and is incomplete. The top ten hold around 5.8% of the sample, which has some 300,000 clones, 80% to 90% seen once. V was trimmed by 7 bases and J by 0 bases, leaving 12 bases between them. The CDR3 sequence is 13 residues long. Looked up from germline, CDR1 is GTSNPN and CDR2 is SVGIG (reference sequence). This rearrangement joins TRBV30 to TRBJ1-1, with a tentative D call TRBD1 (6 bases). The material sequenced was peripheral blood. The clonotype was recovered from a woman in her forties or fifties with COVID-19, enrolled during active disease. The CDR3 DNA reads TGTGCCTCTGACAGGCACATGAACACTGAAGCTTTCTTT. Its translation: CASDRHMNTEAFF.